This record covers a single TCR beta chain. Authors' methods: The assay estimated nucleated cells by amplifying reference gene primers. The data were produced by immunoSEQ multiplex PCR, yet TCRdb's version contains in-frame clones alone and is incomplete. The V and J calls and clone size come from that table; D and trimming were worked out from the DNA. The sample holds 120,000 or so clones, 86% seen once. Trimming cost V 0 bases and J 5 bases; bases outside gene matches: 6. The length of the CDR3 is 15 residues. Per germline, CDR1 SGHRS and CDR2 YFSETQ. The sample originates from a study of blood T cell repertoires in COVID-19. About the study: Samples taken during acute and convalescent COVID-19 were collected in the United States, Italy and Spain. In each case, the material was cDNA or gDNA derived from T cells, B-cell-depleted T cells, or PBMCs.

The V and J genes are TRBV5-1 and TRBJ2-5; TRBD2 matches 8 bases. Material for sequencing was peripheral blood. This TCR came from a man aged 35-49 years with acute or convalescent COVID-19. CDR3 in amino acids: CASSLATSEVETQYF. As DNA, the CDR3 is TGCGCCAGCAGCTTGGCGACTAGCGAGGTGGAGACCCAGTACTTC.